Here is one T cell receptor beta chain with its context. Its recognized antigen is unknown. At one end the junction does not follow the germline gene, possibly because of a read error. This entry is derived from a study of cytomegalovirus exposure and HLA in healthy donors (dated by TCRdb to about 2017). The study in broad terms: In an earlier analysis of 550 to 750 of the donors, under 300 Gb of sequence data and 100 million or so unique TCR beta sequences from 180 million or so T cells were reported. To predict cytomegalovirus infection status, the study combined high-throughput TCR immunosequencing, statistical association of individual TCRs with disease status, and machine learning. Typing coverage differed by locus: A, B, C, DRB1 and DQB1 were typed in roughly 629-630 donors, DQA1 in about 560, DPA1 in roughly 590, and DPB1 in 472. The later analysis used no new phenotypic data to find candidate immune exposures, relying instead on TCR beta sequences and their occurrence across donors. Among roughly 400 genotyped donors of the cohort, an average of roughly 230,000 unique TCR beta nucleotide sequences was sequenced per donor, of which approximately 18% were non-productive. A handful of DR-DQ haplotypes were handled as single units for association and clustering because linkage in the cohort was strong. The study was designed to test whether signatures of past pathogen exposure could be identified by cataloging public T cell receptors. An earlier analysis of approximately 500 of the donors applied high-throughput TCR beta sequencing to assess whether each TCR beta V gene segment acted as functional or pseudogenic. Both class I and class II loci were covered by HLA typing, at four-digit resolution. The genetic ancestry cluster associated with self-reported Caucasian donors included 81% of the 398 genotyped donors. To study patterns of TCR occurrence, a later analysis re-analyzed previously published TCR beta repertoires from around 670 donors and added high-resolution HLA genotyping. Around 300 gigabases of sequencing data and 80 million or so unique TCR sequences were included in an early release covering roughly 600 HLA-typed donors. Along with the roughly 700-subject first cohort, a separate validation cohort of over a hundred different subjects was used. Alongside the repertoire data, information on donor age, sex, ethnicity and CMV serostatus was compiled. Genome-wide SNP genotypes for about 65% of the roughly 670 donors were used in a later genetic analysis, which treated that subset as a discovery cohort. Every repertoire in the discovery cohort had been generated on one and the same sequencing platform. Using immunosequencing, the study profiled T cell repertoires from about 610 subjects and related those repertoires to cytomegalovirus serostatus.

Results and caveats for the whole study, not just this receptor: In a later genetic analysis, fewer N-insertions in productive TCRs were reported among donors in an Asian-associated ancestry cluster than the 666-donor mean. In a later analysis, most CMV-associated TCR beta chains were found to appear HLA-restricted, with HLA associations seemingly driven largely by CMV exposure. Over 15 rarely observed V segments, including chromosome 9 orphons, were excluded from the earlier analysis of approximately 500 of the donors because counts were too low. When HLA alleles, especially DR and DQ, strongly co-occurred, TCR associations were difficult to assign to individual alleles. Specific HLA alleles were associated with 15,000 to 20,000 TCR beta sequences at a false discovery rate of 0.05 in a later analysis. In a later analysis, HLA-associated TCR beta chains showed more clonal expansion and lower generation probabilities than non-associated chains that were equally common. Linkage disequilibrium might explain the correlated functional status among segregating V segments, but an unknown experimental factor could not be ruled out. Because HLA typing was missing for some donors at each locus, association tests included only the typed subset. CMV serostatus was the only immune exposure information available for the cohort. The presence/absence analyses assumed that sequencing depth was roughly uniform across donors, and that assumption may not be true. A later analysis found that TCR association rates varied across HLA loci, with DRB1 alleles showing the most associated TCRs and HLA-C alleles the fewest. The study gave a list of more than 150 TCR beta chains associated with cytomegalovirus. In a later genetic analysis, a missense DCLRE1C variant was associated with V-gene and J-gene trimming of TCR beta chains, and the association was replicated in an independent cohort. In a later analysis, several top co-occurrence clusters were reported to appear linked to parvovirus B19, influenza, CMV and Epstein-Barr virus. A further reported finding was that TCR beta sequences accurately predicted the HLA-A and HLA-B alleles for most subjects in the first cohort. Some IMGT-functional V segments, including TRBV6-2 and TRBV6-3, could not be distinguished by the 87-base-pair reads and were therefore excluded. Most TCR sequences were seen in very few donors, while some public TCRs were found in many individuals. A group of highly shared sequence variants was considered likely to be a technical artifact of the sequencing pipeline. Cytomegalovirus status was reported to be diagnosed by the classifier with high specificity and sensitivity in both the original and validation cohorts. It was suggested by the authors that the approach could potentially be generalized to other disease states and immunological phenotypes. In this cohort, only TCR beta chains were sequenced, and detectable features were limited by the absence of alpha or paired-chain data. In vitro tests confirmed that three of the cytomegalovirus-associated TCR beta chains recognize cytomegalovirus antigens. Broadly in line with IMGT annotations, most TCR beta V segments showed up in productive rearrangements about 90% or about 30% of the time in an earlier analysis of around 550 of the donors.

Including the terminal cysteine and phenylalanine, the CDR3 comprises 18 residues. Only CDR3 DNA is held: 54 bases, read in frame from base 1. Based on the germline V gene (reference sequence), the CDR1 and CDR2 sequences are SEHNR and FQNEAQ. Receptor libraries were prepared by the immunoSEQ multiplex PCR assay. The multiplex PCR relied on a mix of 60 forward primers for TCR Vbeta segments and 13 reverse primers for TCR Jbeta segments. The CDR3 region of rearranged TCR beta genes was amplified from genomic DNA by a multiplex PCR assay. On the Illumina HiSeq System, the amplified TCR beta libraries were sequenced as 87-base-pair reads. Regarding the original processing steps: Across the roughly 640 repertoires, a later analysis counted roughly 84 million unique TCR beta chains, approximately 12 million of which were shared by at least two donors. A nearest-neighbor algorithm error-corrected the raw reads and collapsed the reads into unique sequences, merging closely related sequences to remove PCR and sequencing errors. Alignment of CDR3 sequences to IMGT reference sequences was used to assign V, D and J gene segments. For a sequence to be retained, a match of at least six nucleotides was required to both a V gene segment and a J gene segment. A rearrangement counted as productive if the CDR3 had no stop codons and remained in frame with V and J, and every other rearrangement counted as non-productive. Following IMGT convention, CDR3 was defined as the stretch from the second conserved V-encoded cysteine up to the conserved J-encoded phenylalanine. In an earlier analysis of 587 of the donors, sequences lacking an unambiguous match to a single V gene segment were excluded. In an earlier analysis of a few hundred of the donors, a V segment was called functional when productive rearrangements were above 56.7%, and segregating when the standard deviation between donors exceeded 5%. A statistical classification framework was built to diagnose cytomegalovirus status from the catalog of TCR beta chain sequences. In a later analysis, TCR nucleotide sequences were compared against IMGT/GENE-DB human TR gene sequences so that V and J genes could be assigned. Using the TCRdist pipeline, a later analysis assigned CDR3 sequences along with most-parsimonious VDJ recombination scenarios. In a later analysis, each TCR beta chain was defined by its CDR3 amino acid sequence together with its V-gene family, and reads lacking a unique V-gene family were excluded. A later analysis removed 500 to 650 highly shared, low-generation-probability nucleotide sequences to deal with suspected cross-contamination and a sequencing artifact. A later analysis calculated a clonal expansion index for each public chain from normalized within-repertoire ranks of inferred template counts. In a later analysis, generation probabilities were computed with a VDJ recombination model fitted to out-of-frame rearrangements, and the resulting probabilities were checked against IGoR. A later analysis scored TCR-TCR, TCR-HLA and TCR-CMV co-occurrence with hypergeometric tests, applying a repertoire-size bias correction to TCR pairs. False discovery rates were estimated in a later analysis by permuting HLA or CMV assignments 20 times. In a later analysis, co-occurring TCRs were grouped using DBSCAN, and TCRdist sequence similarity was added for clustering within HLA-allele-positive subsets. For co-occurrence clustering, repertoires with fewer than 30,000 or more than 120,000 public chains were excluded, along with roughly 5 repertoires with anomalous nucleotide sharing. Not all clones reach the TCRdb copy of this immuneACCESS table, which keeps in-frame sequences only. Checked studies attribute under half of the gap to unresolved V genes and leave the rest unexplained. The DNA gave D and trimming, while V, J and clone size come from that table. This sample lists about 93,000 clones; 65% were detected once. The top ten constitute under 6% of the sample.

The cohort comprised 710 or so healthy bone marrow donors. At the time of sampling, all cohort members were nominally healthy, though unrecorded immune exposures were likely present. The donor tested CMV seropositive, placing the donor among the 250 to 350 seropositive members of the cohort. A peripheral blood sample was provided by each donor, and peripheral blood mononuclear cells were used for TCR beta sequencing. The Qiagen DNeasy Blood Extraction Kit was used to extract genomic DNA from the blood cell samples. The source of this sequence is a boy aged 5-17 years in good health and CMV-seropositive. Input material: PBMCs. Recombination linked TRBV7-9 to TRBJ2-7; a stretch of 11 junction bases matches TRBD1. The DNA is as follows: TGTTCCAGCAGCACTACCGGACAGGGGGCCTTAATACACTACGAGCAGTACTTC. Its coded protein is CSSSTTGQGALIHYEQYF.